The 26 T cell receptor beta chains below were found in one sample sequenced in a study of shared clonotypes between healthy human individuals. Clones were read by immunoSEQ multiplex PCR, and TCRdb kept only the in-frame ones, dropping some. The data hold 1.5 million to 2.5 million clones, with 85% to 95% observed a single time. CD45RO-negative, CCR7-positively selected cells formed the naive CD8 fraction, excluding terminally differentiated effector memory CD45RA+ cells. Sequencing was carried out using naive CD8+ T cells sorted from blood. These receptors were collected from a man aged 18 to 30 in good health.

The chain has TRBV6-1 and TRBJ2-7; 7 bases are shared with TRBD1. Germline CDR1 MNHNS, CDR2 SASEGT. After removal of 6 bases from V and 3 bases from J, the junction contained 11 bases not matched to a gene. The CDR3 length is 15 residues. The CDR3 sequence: CASREQGPLHYEQYF. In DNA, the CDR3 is TGTGCCAGCAGGGAACAGGGGCCGCTACACTACGAGCAGTACTTC.

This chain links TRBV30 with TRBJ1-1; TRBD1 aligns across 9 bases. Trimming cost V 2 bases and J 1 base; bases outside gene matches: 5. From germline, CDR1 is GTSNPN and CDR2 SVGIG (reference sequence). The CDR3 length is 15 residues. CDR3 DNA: TGTGCCTGGAGTATTGGACAGGGGAGGAACACTGAAGCTTTCTTT. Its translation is CAWSIGQGRNTEAFF.

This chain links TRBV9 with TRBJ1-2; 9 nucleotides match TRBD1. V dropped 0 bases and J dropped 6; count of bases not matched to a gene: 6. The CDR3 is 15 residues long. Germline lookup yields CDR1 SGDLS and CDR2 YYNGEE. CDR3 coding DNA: TGTGCCAGCAGCGTAGTAGGGACAGGGTTAAATGGCTACACCTTC. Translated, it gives CASSVVGTGLNGYTF.

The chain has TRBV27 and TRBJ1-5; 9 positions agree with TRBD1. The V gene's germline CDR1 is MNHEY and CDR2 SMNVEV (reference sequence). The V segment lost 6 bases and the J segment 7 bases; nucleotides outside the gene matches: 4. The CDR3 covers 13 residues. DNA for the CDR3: TGTGCCAGCAGACAGGGGGCTTGGCAGCCCCAGCATTTT. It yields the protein CASRQGAWQPQHF.

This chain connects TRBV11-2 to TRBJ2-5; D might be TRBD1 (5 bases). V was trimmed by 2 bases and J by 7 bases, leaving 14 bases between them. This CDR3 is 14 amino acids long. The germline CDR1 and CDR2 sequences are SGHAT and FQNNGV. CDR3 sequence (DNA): TGTGCCAGCAGCTTAAAAGGGGTCGAAGGGACCCAGTACTTC. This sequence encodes CASSLKGVEGTQYF.

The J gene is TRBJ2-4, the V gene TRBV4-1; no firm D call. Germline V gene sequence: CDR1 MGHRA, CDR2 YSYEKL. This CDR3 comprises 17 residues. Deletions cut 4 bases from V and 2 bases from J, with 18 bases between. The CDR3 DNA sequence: TGCGCCAGCAGCCCCACAAGAGGTGGGCAGACCAAAAACATTCAGTACTTC. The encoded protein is CASSPTRGGQTKNIQYF.

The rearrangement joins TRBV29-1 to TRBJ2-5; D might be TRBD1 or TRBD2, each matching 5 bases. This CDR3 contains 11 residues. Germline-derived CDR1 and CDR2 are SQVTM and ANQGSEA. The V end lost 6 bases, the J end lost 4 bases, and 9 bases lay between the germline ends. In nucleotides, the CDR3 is TGCAGCGTCCCGAGGGGAGAGACCCAGTACTTC. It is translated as CSVPRGETQYF.

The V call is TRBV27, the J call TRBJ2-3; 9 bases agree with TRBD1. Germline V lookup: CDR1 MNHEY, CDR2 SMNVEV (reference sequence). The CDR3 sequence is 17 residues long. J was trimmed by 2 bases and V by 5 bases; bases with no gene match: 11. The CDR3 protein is CASSPLTGTGPTDTQYF. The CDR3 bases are TGTGCCAGCAGTCCCTTGACCGGGACAGGGCCCACAGATACGCAGTATTTT.

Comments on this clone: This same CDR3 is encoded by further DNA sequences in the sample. The CDR3 bases are TGTGCCAGCAGCTTCTCCTACGAGCAGTACTTC. It codes for CASSFSYEQYF. V is TRBV13 and J is TRBJ2-7, with D unresolved. There are 11 residues in the CDR3. Trimming shortened V by 3 bases and J by 0 bases, and 0 bases separated the two germline ends. Germline lookup yields CDR1 PRHDT and CDR2 FYEKMQ (reference sequence).

The CDR3 is CASIRTGGYGYTF. The CDR3 DNA follows: TGTGCCAGCATCCGGACAGGGGGCTATGGCTACACCTTC. J is TRBJ1-2 and V is TRBV6-1; 10 nucleotides align to TRBD1. Germline V lookup: CDR1 MNHNS, CDR2 SASEGT. CDR3 length equals 13 residues. Trimming cost V 7 bases and J 4 bases; bases outside gene matches: 3.

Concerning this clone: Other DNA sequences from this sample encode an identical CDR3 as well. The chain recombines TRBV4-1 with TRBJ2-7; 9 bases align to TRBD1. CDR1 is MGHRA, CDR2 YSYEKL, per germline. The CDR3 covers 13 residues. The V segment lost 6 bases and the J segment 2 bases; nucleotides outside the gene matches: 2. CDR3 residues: CASRGQGTYEQYF. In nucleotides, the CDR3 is TGCGCCAGCAGGGGACAGGGAACCTACGAGCAGTACTTC.

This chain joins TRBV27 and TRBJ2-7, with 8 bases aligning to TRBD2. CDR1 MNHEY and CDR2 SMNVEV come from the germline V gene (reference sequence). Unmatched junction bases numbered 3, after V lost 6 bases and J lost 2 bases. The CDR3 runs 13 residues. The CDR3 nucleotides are TGTGCCAGCAGGACGGGGGGGGCCTACGAGCAGTACTTC. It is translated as CASRTGGAYEQYF.

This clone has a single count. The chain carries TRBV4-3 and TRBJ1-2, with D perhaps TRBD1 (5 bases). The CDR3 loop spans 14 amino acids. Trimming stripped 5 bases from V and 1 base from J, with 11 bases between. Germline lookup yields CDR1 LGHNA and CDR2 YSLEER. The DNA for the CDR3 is TGCGCCAGCAGCACCCACCAGGGTAACTATGGCTACACCTTC. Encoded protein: CASSTHQGNYGYTF.

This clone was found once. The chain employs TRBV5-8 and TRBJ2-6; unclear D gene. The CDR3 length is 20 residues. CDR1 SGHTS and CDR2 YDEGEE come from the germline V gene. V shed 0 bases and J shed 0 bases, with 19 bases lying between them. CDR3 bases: TGTGCCAGCAGCTTGGGGCCGCTCCGGGCCATAACCTCTGGGGCCAACGTCCTGACTTTC. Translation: CASSLGPLRAITSGANVLTF.

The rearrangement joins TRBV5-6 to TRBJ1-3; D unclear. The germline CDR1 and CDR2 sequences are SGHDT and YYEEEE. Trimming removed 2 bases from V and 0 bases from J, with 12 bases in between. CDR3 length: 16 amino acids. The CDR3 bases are TGTGCCAGCAGCTTAGCGAGTAGGGACTCTGGAAACACCATATATTTT. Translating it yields CASSLASRDSGNTIYF.

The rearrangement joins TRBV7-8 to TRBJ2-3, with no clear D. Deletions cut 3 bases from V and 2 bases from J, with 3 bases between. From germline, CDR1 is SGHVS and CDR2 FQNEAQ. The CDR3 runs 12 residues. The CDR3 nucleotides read TGTGCCAGCAGCTTTATCACAGATACGCAGTATTTT. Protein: CASSFITDTQYF.

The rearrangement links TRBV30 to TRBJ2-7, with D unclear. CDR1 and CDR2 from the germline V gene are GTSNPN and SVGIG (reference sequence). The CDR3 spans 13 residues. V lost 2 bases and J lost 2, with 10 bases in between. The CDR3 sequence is CAWSSSAAYEQYF. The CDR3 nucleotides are TGTGCCTGGAGTTCGTCGGCAGCCTACGAGCAGTACTTC.

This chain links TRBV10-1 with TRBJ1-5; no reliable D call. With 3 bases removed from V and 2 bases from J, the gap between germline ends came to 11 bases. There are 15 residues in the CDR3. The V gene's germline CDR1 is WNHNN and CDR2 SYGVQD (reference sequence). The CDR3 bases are TGCGCCAGCAGTGACGGCCCGGGCGGCAATCAGCCCCAGCATTTT. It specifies CASSDGPGGNQPQHF.

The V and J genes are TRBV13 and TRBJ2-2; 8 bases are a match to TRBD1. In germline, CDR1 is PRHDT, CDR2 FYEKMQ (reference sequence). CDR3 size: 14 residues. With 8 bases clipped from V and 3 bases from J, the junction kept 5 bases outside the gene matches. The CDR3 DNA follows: TGTGCCAGCGGACCGACAGGGGACACCGGGGAGCTGTTTTTT. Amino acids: CASGPTGDTGELFF.

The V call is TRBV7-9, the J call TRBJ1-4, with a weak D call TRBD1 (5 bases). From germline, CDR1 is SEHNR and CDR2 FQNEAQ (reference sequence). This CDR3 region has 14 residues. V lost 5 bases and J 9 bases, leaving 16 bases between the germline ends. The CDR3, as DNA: TGTGCCAGCAGCCGCACCGGGACGGAAAAAAAACTGTTTTTT. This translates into CASSRTGTEKKLFF.

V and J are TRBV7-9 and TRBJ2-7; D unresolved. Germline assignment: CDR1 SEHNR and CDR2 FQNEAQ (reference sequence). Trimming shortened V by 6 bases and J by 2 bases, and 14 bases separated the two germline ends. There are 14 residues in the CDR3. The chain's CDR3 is CASRLQDGPYEQYF. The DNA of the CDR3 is TGTGCCAGCAGACTTCAGGATGGGCCCTACGAGCAGTACTTC. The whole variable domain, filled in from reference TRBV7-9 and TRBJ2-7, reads DTGVSQNPRHKITKRGQNVTFRCDPISEHNRLYWYRQTLGQGPEFLTYFQNEAQLEKSRLLSDRFSAERPKGSFSTLEIQRTEQGDSAMYLCASRLQDGPYEQYFGPGTRLTVT.

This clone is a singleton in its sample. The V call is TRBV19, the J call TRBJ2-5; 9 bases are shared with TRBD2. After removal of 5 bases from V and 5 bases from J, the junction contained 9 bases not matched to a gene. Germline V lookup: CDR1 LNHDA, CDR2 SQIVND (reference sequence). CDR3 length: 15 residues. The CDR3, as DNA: TGTGCCAGTAGTGATACCGGGACTAGCAGCGAGACCCAGTACTTC. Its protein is CASSDTGTSSETQYF.

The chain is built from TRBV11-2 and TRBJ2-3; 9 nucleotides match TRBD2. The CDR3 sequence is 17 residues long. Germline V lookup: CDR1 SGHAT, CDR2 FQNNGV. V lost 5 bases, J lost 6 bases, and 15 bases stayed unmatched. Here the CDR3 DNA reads TGTGCCAGCAGCCTACCCTGGGCGGGGGGGGCGACTGATACGCAGTATTTT. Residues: CASSLPWAGGATDTQYF.

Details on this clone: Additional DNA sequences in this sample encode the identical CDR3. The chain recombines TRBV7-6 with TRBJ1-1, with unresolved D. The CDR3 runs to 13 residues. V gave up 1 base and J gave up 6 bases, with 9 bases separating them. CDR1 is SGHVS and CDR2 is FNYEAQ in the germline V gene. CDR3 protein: CASSLGAASEAFF. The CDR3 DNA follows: TGTGCCAGCAGCTTAGGGGCAGCCTCTGAAGCTTTCTTT.

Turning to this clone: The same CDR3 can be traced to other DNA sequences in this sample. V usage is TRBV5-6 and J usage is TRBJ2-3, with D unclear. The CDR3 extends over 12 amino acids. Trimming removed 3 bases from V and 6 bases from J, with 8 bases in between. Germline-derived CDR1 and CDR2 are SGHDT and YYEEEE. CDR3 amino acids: CASSWVGDTQYF. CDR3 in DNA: TGTGCCAGCAGCTGGGTGGGGGATACGCAGTATTTT.

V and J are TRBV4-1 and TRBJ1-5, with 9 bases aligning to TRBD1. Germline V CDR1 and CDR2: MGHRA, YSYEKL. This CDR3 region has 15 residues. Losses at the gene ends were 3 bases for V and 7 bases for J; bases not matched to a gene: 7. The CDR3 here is CASSQDTGGRQPQHF. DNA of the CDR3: TGCGCCAGCAGCCAGGACACAGGGGGCAGACAGCCCCAGCATTTT.